The rows below give T cell receptor beta chains drawn from one sample of a study of blood T cells in healthy people across ages. MiXCR was run by TCRdb on the 5' RACE reads, yielding one entry per CDR3 protein. Seen here are approximately 1,000,000 distinct CDR3 sequences, 35% to 40% observed once, and the top ten hold under 15%. The specimen sequenced was blood. These receptors originate from a man younger than 35 in good health. CDR3s include the opening cysteine and the closing phenylalanine or tryptophan. A D gene is named only where the DNA matches it firmly. The size entry is marked missing in some rows and otherwise reads once, few, many or a size class.

TRBJ1-1 | TRBV7-9 | NA | NA | CASSLGPQGIMNTEAFF | TGTGCCAGCAGCTTAGGGCCCCAGGGCATTATGAACACTGAAGCTTTCTTT
TRBJ2-2 | TRBV7-2 | NA | NA | CASSLVPTGELFF | TGTGCCAGCAGCTTAGTTCCCACCGGGGAGCTGTTTTTT
TRBJ2-7 | TRBV20-1 | TRBD1 | few | CSARAGGLYEQYF | TGCAGTGCTAGAGCAGGGGGCTTATACGAGCAGTACTTC
TRBJ1-5 | TRBV7-2 | NA | many | CASSLDGSSNQPQHF | TGTGCCAGCAGCTTAGACGGAAGCAGCAATCAGCCCCAGCATTTT
TRBJ1-1 | TRBV9 | NA | NA | CASSETTKIGTPSPNTEAFF | TGTGCCAGCAGCGAAACTACTAAAATTGGGACTCCCTCTCCGAACACTGAAGCTTTCTTT
TRBJ1-2 | TRBV28 | NA | NA | CASSQIDPQEAYGYTF | TGTGCCAGCAGCCAGATTGATCCCCAGGAAGCTTATGGCTACACCTTC
TRBJ1-1 | TRBV12-3/TRBV12-4 | NA | few | CASSLAAAKPEAFF | TGTGCCAGCAGTTTAGCGGCCGCAAAGCCTGAAGCTTTCTTT
TRBJ1-1 | TRBV18 | TRBD1 | once | CASSAKQGDTEAFF | TGTGCCAGCTCAGCTAAACAGGGGGATACTGAAGCTTTCTTT
TRBJ2-5 | TRBV7-2 | NA | few | CASSLQGRSLETQYF | TGTGCCAGCAGCTTACAGGGTCGGTCTCTAGAGACCCAGTACTTC
TRBJ1-1 | TRBV25-1 | NA | NA | CASSEYRGLYTEAFF | TGTGCCAGCAGTGAATATCGGGGACTTTACACTGAAGCTTTCTTT
TRBJ2-7 | TRBV7-9 | NA | few | CASSLVSGRVYEQYF | TGTGCCAGCAGCTTAGTTTCCGGCAGGGTCTACGAGCAGTACTTC
TRBJ1-1 | TRBV27 | NA | NA | CASSAIWNTEAFF | TGTGCCAGCAGCGCCATATGGAACACTGAAGCTTTCTTT
TRBJ2-3 | TRBV29-1 | NA | many | CSVASSADTQYF | TGCAGCGTTGCGTCTAGCGCAGATACGCAGTATTTT
TRBJ2-1 | TRBV6-5 | NA | few | CASSYSLGFSYNEQFF | TGTGCCAGCAGTTACTCGCTCGGGTTCTCCTACAATGAGCAGTTCTTC
TRBJ1-6 | TRBV2 | NA | NA | CASSDEGNSPLHF | TGTGCCAGCAGTGATGAGGGGAATTCACCCCTCCACTTT
TRBJ1-5 | TRBV2 | NA | NA | CASSELVGGNQPQHF | TGTGCCAGCAGTGAATTGGTGGGCGGCAATCAGCCCCAGCATTTT
TRBJ2-1 | TRBV4-1 | TRBD1 | NA | CASSQSPGQHNNEQFF | TGCGCCAGCAGCCAATCCCCGGGACAGCACAACAATGAGCAGTTCTTC
TRBJ2-1 | TRBV5-1 | NA | few | CASRSGLRNEQFF | TGCGCCAGCAGGTCCGGGTTGCGCAATGAGCAGTTCTTC
TRBJ1-2 | TRBV9 | NA | NA | CASSVAQIANYGYTF | TGTGCCAGCAGCGTAGCACAGATAGCTAACTATGGCTACACCTTC
TRBJ2-5 | TRBV12-5 | TRBD1 | NA | CASGDLTTGGPQETQYF | TGTGCTAGTGGCGACCTAACTACAGGGGGCCCCCAAGAGACCCAGTACTTC
TRBJ2-7 | TRBV2 | NA | many | CASSLDRSSYEQYF | TGTGCCAGCAGTTTGGACAGATCCTCCTACGAGCAGTACTTC
TRBJ2-1 | TRBV4-3 | TRBD1 | NA | CASSPRQGEQFF | TGCGCCAGCAGCCCTAGACAGGGGGAGCAGTTCTTC
TRBJ2-7 | TRBV20-1 | TRBD1 | NA | CSVREEGTGIPYEQYF | TGCAGTGTTAGAGAGGAAGGGACAGGGATCCCCTACGAGCAGTACTTC
TRBJ2-4 | TRBV7-8 | NA | NA | CASSRGRTKNIQYF | TGTGCCAGCAGCAGGGGGAGGACCAAAAACATTCAGTACTTC
TRBJ2-7 | TRBV10-3 | NA | many | CAIKNPRSSHEQYF | TGTGCCATCAAAAATCCGAGGTCGTCGCACGAGCAGTACTTC
TRBJ2-5 | TRBV12-3/TRBV12-4 | TRBD1 | NA | CASSLSRDRGRNEQYF | TGTGCCAGCAGTCTATCCCGGGACAGGGGTCGCAATGAGCAGTACTTC
TRBJ1-1 | TRBV6-6 | TRBD1 | few | CASRGARGHDTEAFF | TGTGCCAGCAGAGGGGCAAGGGGGCACGACACTGAAGCTTTCTTT
TRBJ2-1 | TRBV12-3/TRBV12-4 | TRBD2 | many | CASSPGLVYNEQFF | TGTGCCAGCAGTCCGGGACTAGTCTACAATGAGCAGTTCTTC
TRBJ2-1 | TRBV4-3 | NA | NA | CASSQDRLAHNEQFF | TGCGCCAGCAGCCAAGATCGGCTAGCCCACAATGAGCAGTTCTTC
TRBJ1-5 | TRBV20-1 | TRBD1 | NA | CSARDVQQGASRQPQHF | TGCAGTGCTAGAGACGTTCAACAGGGGGCCTCCCGGCAGCCCCAGCATTTT
TRBJ1-1 | TRBV6-5 | TRBD1 | few | CASSLGTGAAFF | TGTGCCAGCAGCCTAGGGACAGGGGCGGCTTTCTTT
TRBJ1-1 | TRBV7-9 | TRBD1 | NA | CAYERGTGGMNTEAFF | TGTGCCTACGAGAGAGGGACAGGGGGCATGAACACTGAAGCTTTCTTT
TRBJ2-5 | TRBV29-1 | NA | many | CSVEWRVKETQYF | TGCAGCGTTGAGTGGAGGGTCAAAGAGACCCAGTACTTC
TRBJ2-3 | TRBV7-9 | TRBD2 | NA | CAYTSLASGESTDTQYF | TGTGCCTACACCTCTTTGGCTAGCGGGGAAAGCACAGATACGCAGTATTTT
TRBJ2-1 | TRBV7-7 | NA | NA | CASSRDTIRSNEQFF | TGTGCCAGCAGCCGGGACACAATACGTTCGAATGAGCAGTTCTTC
TRBJ1-2 | TRBV18 | NA | few | CASSPPGKEVGYTF | TGTGCCAGCTCACCACCGGGAAAGGAGGTTGGCTACACCTTC
TRBJ2-6 | TRBV12-3/TRBV12-4 | NA | NA | CASRPDGAGSGANVLTF | TGTGCCAGCAGACCGGACGGGGCGGGCTCTGGGGCCAACGTCCTGACTTTC
TRBJ2-4 | TRBV5-5 | NA | once | CASSPQQGRLAKNIRYF | TGTGCCAGCAGCCCGCAACAGGGGAGGCTAGCCAAAAACATTCGGTACTTC
TRBJ2-1 | TRBV4-3 | NA | few | CASSQDLRITYNEQFF | TGCGCCAGCAGCCAAGATCTGCGGATTACCTACAATGAGCAGTTCTTC
TRBJ2-1 | TRBV9 | NA | NA | CASSVAGWPEQFF | TGTGCCAGCAGCGTAGCAGGATGGCCGGAGCAGTTCTTC
TRBJ1-2 | TRBV7-9 | NA | NA | CASSLFSGEQGNYGYTF | TGCGCCAGCAGCTTATTTTCAGGGGAACAGGGTAACTATGGCTACACCTTC
TRBJ2-3 | TRBV5-4 | TRBD2 | NA | CASSLGRATIGRGTQYF | TGTGCCAGCAGCTTGGGCCGGGCAACAATTGGGAGGGGTACGCAGTATTTT
TRBJ1-4 | TRBV4-3 | NA | NA | CTSSQERDSSANEKLFF | TGCACCAGCAGCCAAGAACGGGACTCGTCCGCTAATGAAAAACTGTTTTTT
TRBJ1-5 | TRBV28 | NA | NA | CASMGRVVQPQHF | TGTGCCAGCATGGGTCGGGTTGTCCAGCCCCAGCATTTT
TRBJ1-1 | TRBV9 | NA | few | CASSVALQNTEAFF | TGTGCCAGCAGCGTAGCTTTGCAGAACACTGAAGCTTTCTTT
TRBJ2-5 | TRBV5-1 | TRBD2 | few | CASSLRGVGETQYF | TGCGCCAGCAGCTTGCGGGGGGTTGGAGAGACCCAGTACTTC
TRBJ1-2 | TRBV5-1 | NA | few | CASSANIGDGYTF | TGCGCCAGCAGCGCCAACATTGGGGACGGCTACACCTTC
TRBJ1-2 | TRBV6-2/TRBV6-3 | NA | NA | CASSYYRESGYTF | TGTGCCAGCAGTTATTACAGGGAAAGTGGCTACACCTTC
TRBJ1-1 | TRBV4-1 | NA | NA | CASSQVDSNTEAFF | TGCGCCAGCAGCCAAGTTGATTCGAACACTGAAGCTTTCTTT